The entry that follows covers one T cell receptor (beta chain) sequence. Its target is unknown. CD8 cells classed as naive were CD45RO-negative and positively selected for CCR7, excluding terminally differentiated effector memory CD45RA+ cells. The record originates from a study of shared clonotypes between healthy human individuals. Study in general: The cohort comprised a couple of women and a few men. Their ages spanned 18 to 49 years.

The CDR3 is 11 amino acids. Trimming shortened V by 8 bases and J by 4 bases, and 9 bases separated the two germline ends. Germline V gene sequence: CDR1 ENHRY, CDR2 SYGVKD. This table comes from immunoSEQ multiplex PCR, and its TCRdb copy is limited to in-frame clones, with some not included. Counted here are under 2,000,000 clones, about 95% occurring once; the ten biggest clones make up roughly 1.2%. Study findings and constraints: What naive subsets generally showed was a larger estimated richness than memory subsets showed.

Sequencing was done on a sample of naive CD8+ T cells sorted from blood. The V and J genes are TRBV10-3 and TRBJ2-7, with D hard to call. The clonotype comes from a man aged 18 to 30 in good health. This CDR3 is CAIAKGYEQYF. DNA of the CDR3: TGTGCCATCGCGAAGGGATACGAGCAGTACTTC.